The clone carrying this TCR beta chain turned up a few times. Its antigen is as yet unknown. CDR3 size: 12 residues. Per germline, CDR1 SEHNR and CDR2 FQNEAQ (reference sequence). With 1 base removed from V and 16 bases from J, the gap between germline ends came to 14 bases. TCRdb redid the calling of the reads with MiXCR, one entry per CDR3 protein. This sample has about 52,000 distinct CDR3 sequences, with roughly 21% found just once. The sample is drawn from a study of T cell repertoires in cytomegalovirus infection. Study at large: CMV epitopes used comprised recently identified HLA-C-restricted ones and well-studied HLA-B-restricted ones. Evidence of both CMV infection and a matching HLA type came from public TCR beta signatures.

Study results and limitations: CMV carriers having the relevant HLA were flagged by cumulative public TCR beta family frequency. HLA-C-restricted CMV-specific TCR beta clonotypes were dominant in the ex vivo response.

This receptor was taken from a human donor in good health (CMV status not recorded). Some clones in this sample may be carry-over from other donors' samples. This chain uses TRBV7-9 with TRBJ2-4; D is tentatively TRBD1 or TRBD2 (5 bases each). The sample in question was CD8+ T cells from cultured PBMCs, obtained from culture after CMV antigen stimulation. The CDR3 nucleotides read TGTGCCAGCAGCTTAGGGGACGGCTTGGGATACTTC. Encoded protein: CASSLGDGLGYF.